This is a list of T cell receptor beta chains from one sample in a study of blood T cell repertoires in COVID-19. This table comes from immunoSEQ multiplex PCR, and its TCRdb copy is limited to in-frame clones, with some not included. The sample has tens of thousands of clones, 80% to 90% seen once. Sequencing was carried out using peripheral blood. Receptors originate from a man older than 75 with acute or convalescent COVID-19. Each CDR3 is given with its conserved first and last residue. D genes are given only for firm matches. Part of the rows lack a size; the others show once, few, many or a class for expanded clones.

>TRBV6-5|.|.|TRBJ2-1
CASSYAGSSYNEQFF
TGTGCCAGCAGTTACGCGGGGAGCTCCTACAATGAGCAGTTCTTC
>TRBV19|TRBD2|.|TRBJ2-1
CASSIDLIAGGNEQFF
TGTGCCAGTAGTATAGATCTTATAGCGGGGGGAAATGAGCAGTTCTTC
>TRBV19|.|.|TRBJ1-3
CASSMNRQRNTIYF
TGTGCCAGTAGTATGAACCGACAGAGAAACACCATATATTTT
>TRBV12-5|TRBD2|once|TRBJ2-3
CASGWTSGGSTDTQYF
TGTGCTAGTGGGTGGACTAGCGGGGGGAGCACAGATACGCAGTATTTT
>TRBV3-1/TRBV3-2|TRBD1|.|TRBJ1-2
CASSQDRTGDYGYTF
TGTGCCAGCAGCCAAGATCGGACAGGGGATTATGGCTACACCTTC
>TRBV29-1|.|.|TRBJ2-5
CSVPTENNQETQYF
TGCAGCGTCCCCACAGAGAACAACCAAGAGACCCAGTACTTC
>TRBV29-1|TRBD2|.|TRBJ2-1
CSVEAGGGFF
TGCAGCGTTGAAGCCGGGGGGGGGTTCTTC
>TRBV3-1/TRBV3-2|.|.|TRBJ2-7
CASSQLYEQYF
TGTGCCAGCAGCCAATTATACGAGCAGTACTTC
>TRBV19|.|.|TRBJ1-5
CASSISRGNNQPQHF
TGTGCCAGTAGTATTTCCAGGGGAAACAATCAGCCCCAGCATTTT
>TRBV24-1|TRBD1|.|TRBJ2-5
CATSEMTGGDKETQYF
TGTGCCACCAGTGAAATGACAGGGGGTGACAAAGAGACCCAGTACTTC
>TRBV6-6|.|.|TRBJ2-6
CASSTSDSLQANVLTF
TGTGCCAGCAGTACCTCCGACAGTCTGCAAGCCAACGTCCTGACTTTC
>TRBV29-1|TRBD1|.|TRBJ1-6
CSVGTGNYNSPLHF
TGCAGCGTCGGGACAGGGAACTATAATTCACCCCTCCACTTT
>TRBV5-4|.|.|TRBJ2-1
CASSLGGQGYNEQFF
TGTGCCAGCAGCTTGGGGGGTCAGGGATACAATGAGCAGTTCTTC
>TRBV2|TRBD1|.|TRBJ1-3
CASRMDRLTGNTIYF
TGTGCCAGCAGGATGGACAGGTTAACTGGAAACACCATATATTTT
>TRBV7-9|TRBD1|.|TRBJ2-5
CASSLVGQGSQETQYF
TGTGCCAGCAGCTTAGTGGGACAGGGGTCCCAAGAGACCCAGTACTTC
>TRBV9|TRBD1|.|TRBJ1-1
CASSPRQGYMNTEAFF
TGTGCCAGCAGCCCCCGACAGGGATACATGAACACTGAAGCTTTCTTT
>TRBV19|.|.|TRBJ1-3
CASRTPGGSGNTIYF
TGTGCCAGTAGGACCCCGGGGGGCTCTGGAAACACCATATATTTT
>TRBV5-6|.|.|TRBJ2-5
CASSFSGSGETQYF
TGTGCCAGCAGCTTTAGCGGATCCGGGGAGACCCAGTACTTC
>TRBV5-1|TRBD1|.|TRBJ2-7
CASTGGYNEQYF
TGCGCCAGCACAGGGGGTTACAACGAGCAGTACTTC
>TRBV5-8|TRBD2|.|TRBJ2-3
CASSLAWGLAGGIRTDTQYF
TGTGCCAGCAGCTTGGCCTGGGGACTAGCGGGGGGCATCCGAACAGATACGCAGTATTTT
>TRBV5-6|TRBD1|.|TRBJ1-4
CASSMPGQGAEDEKLFF
TGTGCCAGCAGCATGCCGGGACAGGGGGCAGAGGATGAAAAACTGTTTTTT
>TRBV6-1|TRBD1|once|TRBJ1-4
CASSDPGGPTNEKLFF
TGTGCCAGCAGTGACCCAGGGGGTCCAACTAATGAAAAACTGTTTTTT
>TRBV19|.|.|TRBJ1-5
CASREQGDQPQHF
TGTGCCAGTAGGGAACAGGGAGATCAGCCCCAGCATTTT
>TRBV7-2|.|.|TRBJ2-7
CASSLVGSRAYEQYF
TGTGCCAGCAGCTTAGTAGGTAGTCGGGCCTACGAGCAGTACTTC
>TRBV6-5|.|once|TRBJ1-1
CASSYPGVGRAFF
TGTGCCAGCAGTTACCCGGGAGTAGGAAGAGCTTTCTTT
>TRBV5-1|.|.|TRBJ1-1
CASSFTGPNTEAFF
TGCGCCAGCAGCTTCACAGGGCCGAACACTGAAGCTTTCTTT
>TRBV3-1/TRBV3-2|TRBD2|once|TRBJ2-3
CASSQDSRRGGADTQYF
TGTGCCAGCAGCCAAGATTCGAGGCGGGGGGGCGCAGATACGCAGTATTTT
>TRBV3-1/TRBV3-2|.|few|TRBJ1-2
CASSQSSRNYGYTF
TGTGCCAGCAGCCAATCATCCCGGAACTATGGCTACACCTTC
>TRBV15|.|.|TRBJ2-4
CATRGLDKPNVIQYF
TGTGCCACCAGGGGACTGGACAAGCCGAATGTCATTCAGTACTTC
>TRBV7-2|TRBD2|.|TRBJ2-2
CASSLVAGGSGELFF
TGTGCCAGCAGCTTAGTTGCGGGGGGCAGCGGGGAGCTGTTTTTT
>TRBV14|.|.|TRBJ1-1
CASSPRGVWNTEAFF
TGTGCCAGCAGCCCCAGGGGAGTTTGGAACACTGAAGCTTTCTTT
>TRBV9|.|.|TRBJ1-5
CASSTQGNLNQPQHF
TGTGCCAGCAGCACTCAGGGGAACCTCAATCAGCCCCAGCATTTT
>TRBV28|TRBD1|.|TRBJ1-3
CASNLGQGTGNTIYF
TGTGCCAGCAACCTGGGACAGGGGACTGGAAACACCATATATTTT
>TRBV27|TRBD1|.|TRBJ1-4
CASSFMQGAGKLFF
TGTGCCAGCAGTTTCATGCAGGGGGCGGGAAAACTGTTTTTT
>TRBV7-2|TRBD2|.|TRBJ2-1
CASSRRLAGGNEQFF
TGTGCCAGCAGCAGAAGACTAGCGGGGGGGAATGAGCAGTTCTTC
>TRBV19|.|.|TRBJ1-4
CASKNSPGETNEKLFF
TGTGCCAGTAAAAACTCTCCGGGGGAGACTAATGAAAAACTGTTTTTT
>TRBV5-5|TRBD1|.|TRBJ2-2
CASSPGQGALNGELFF
TGTGCCAGCAGCCCCGGACAGGGGGCGCTGAACGGGGAGCTGTTTTTT
>TRBV5-5|.|.|TRBJ2-1
CASSSQTTRTNNEQFF
TGTGCCAGCAGCTCCCAGACTACCAGGACGAACAATGAGCAGTTCTTC